A single TCR beta chain is shown here with its context. This sample is part of a study of technical replicates of blood from a few donors. The V gene's germline CDR1 is SNHLY and CDR2 FYNNEI. There are 14 residues in the CDR3. Unmatched junction bases numbered 6, after V lost 8 bases and J lost 0 bases. TCRdb's copy holds only in-frame clones and misses some; the assay was immunoSEQ multiplex PCR. This table has 75,000 to 95,000 clones, roughly 94% appearing once. The sequencing sample was made of T cells isolated from PBMCs. The V gene is TRBV2, the J gene TRBJ2-7; 8 bases map to TRBD1. This receptor was identified in a human donor in good health. The CDR3 sequence is CASYRDRSSYEQYF. In DNA, the CDR3 is TGTGCCAGCTACCGGGACAGGAGCTCCTACGAGCAGTACTTC.